Each of the 24 T cell receptor beta chains below was sequenced from the same sample in a study of PD-1 blockade in classical Hodgkin lymphoma. Data came from immunoSEQ multiplex PCR; TCRdb stores just in-frame clones and leaves some out. This table holds fewer than 110,000 clones, 85% to 90% found once. Every patient relapsed after autologous stem cell transplantation, and brentuximab vedotin exposure varied. Source: peripheral blood mononuclear cells (PBMCs), taken before the second cycle of nivolumab. These receptors all come from a human donor with classical Hodgkin lymphoma.

CDR3 coding DNA: TGCGCCAGCAGCTTGGTGGGCTATGGAAACACCATATATTTT. It specifies CASSLVGYGNTIYF. V usage is TRBV5-1 and J usage is TRBJ1-3; D is unclear. Germline V gene lookup returns CDR1 SGHRS and CDR2 YFSETQ. Trimming took off 0 bases at V and 3 bases at J, with 7 bases between the two ends. The CDR3 length is 14 residues. The full variable domain, completed using reference TRBV5-1 and TRBJ1-3, is KAGVTQTPRYLIKTRGQQVTLSCSPISGHRSVSWYQQTPGQGLQFLFEYFSETQRNKGNFPGRFSGRQFSNSRSEMNVSTLELGDSALYLCASSLVGYGNTIYFGEGSWLTVV.

V gene TRBV5-4 combines with J gene TRBJ2-6, with no clear D. There are 16 residues in the CDR3. Germline V gene lookup returns CDR1 SGHNT and CDR2 YYREEE (reference sequence). V lost 0 bases to trimming and J lost 0 bases, with 7 bases between them. The chain's CDR3 is CASSLEAHSGANVLTF. The DNA of the CDR3 is TGTGCCAGCAGCTTGGAGGCGCACTCTGGGGCCAACGTCCTGACTTTC.

The chain is built from TRBV7-2 and TRBJ2-5; tentatively, D is TRBD2 (5 bases). The ends were cut back, 4 bases at V and 5 bases at J, with 14 bases in the middle. This CDR3 is 14 amino acids long. Germline V gene sequence: CDR1 SGHTA, CDR2 FQGNSA. The CDR3 sequence is CASSSSAGIETQYF. CDR3 nucleotides: TGTGCCAGCAGCTCCTCGGCCGGGATTGAGACCCAGTACTTC.

This clone was recorded once. This chain uses TRBV6-5 with TRBJ1-1; D gene uncertain. The CDR3 covers 13 residues. The germline gives CDR1 MNHEY, CDR2 SVGAGI. Trimming pared 6 bases from V and 1 base from J, leaving 9 bases between. Here the CDR3 reads CASSLGWNTEAFF. DNA for the CDR3: TGTGCCAGCAGCCTAGGGTGGAACACTGAAGCTTTCTTT.

The gene calls are TRBV27 and TRBJ2-5, with 7 positions matching TRBD2. The germline V gene encodes CDR1 MNHEY and CDR2 SMNVEV (reference sequence). Trimming cost V 9 bases and J 4 bases; bases outside gene matches: 5. This CDR3 spans 12 amino acids. The CDR3: CASRTRRETQYF. DNA for the CDR3: TGTGCCAGTAGGACTAGGCGAGAGACCCAGTACTTC.

The chain links TRBV6-5 to TRBJ1-4, with 12 nucleotides matching TRBD1. The germline V gene has CDR1 MNHEY and CDR2 SVGAGI. The CDR3 is made up of 16 amino acids. V was pared by 2 bases and J by 7 bases, with 5 bases of the junction left unmatched. The CDR3 protein is CASSYEGTGGGEKLFF. CDR3 DNA sequence: TGTGCCAGCAGTTACGAGGGGACAGGGGGCGGTGAAAAACTGTTTTTT.

This chain connects TRBV10-3 to TRBJ2-5, with a possible D match to TRBD1 (6 bases). The CDR3 spans 13 residues. From germline, CDR1 is ENHRY and CDR2 SYGVKD. Trimming removed 3 bases from V and 4 bases from J, with 9 bases in between. CDR3 DNA sequence: TGTGCCATCAGTGACAGGGGCCCAGAGACCCAGTACTTC. Translated, it gives CAISDRGPETQYF.

J is TRBJ2-7 and V is TRBV6-5; perhaps TRBD1 as D (6 bases). CDR3 length: 15 residues. Trimming pared 2 bases from V and 0 bases from J, leaving 11 bases between. Germline V gene lookup returns CDR1 MNHEY and CDR2 SVGAGI. CDR3 DNA: TGTGCCAGCAGTTACACGACAGGCTACTCCTACGAGCAGTACTTC. Its translation is CASSYTTGYSYEQYF.

The chain recombines TRBV16 with TRBJ1-1; D gene ambiguous. Germline V gives CDR1 KGHSY, CDR2 FQNENV. V was shortened by 0 bases and J by 7 bases, with 18 bases between the two germline ends. The CDR3 has 16 amino acids. CDR3 sequence: CASSQSHAVTVVEAFF. Written as DNA, the CDR3 is TGTGCCAGCAGCCAATCGCACGCGGTAACGGTGGTTGAAGCTTTCTTT.

The chain links TRBV19 to TRBJ1-5; tentative D call: TRBD1 (5 bases). V was clipped by 0 bases and J by 6 bases, with 18 bases between them. CDR1 and CDR2 (germline): LNHDA, SQIVND (reference sequence). The CDR3 loop spans 17 amino acids. The CDR3 sequence is CASSIDHFGAGSQPQHF. CDR3 bases: TGTGCCAGTAGTATAGATCATTTTGGGGCAGGGAGTCAGCCCCAGCATTTT.

This clone was seen only once. DNA of the CDR3: TGTGCCAGCAGCCACGCGGGGGAGACGAACACCGGGGAGCTGTTTTTT. The encoded protein is CASSHAGETNTGELFF. The chain is built from TRBV11-2 and TRBJ2-2; 7 nucleotides align to TRBD2. Germline CDR1 SGHAT, CDR2 FQNNGV. The CDR3 is made up of 16 amino acids. V lost 5 bases to trimming and J lost 0 bases; unmatched junction nucleotides: 6.

This clone was seen only once. The chain is built from TRBV10-3 and TRBJ1-2; TRBD1 agrees at 9 bases. With V trimmed by 8 bases and J by 3 bases, 4 bases remained unmatched. CDR3 length: 13 amino acids. In germline, CDR1 is ENHRY, CDR2 SYGVKD. CDR3 DNA: TGTGCCATCGGCGACAGGGGGGACTATGGCTACACCTTC. Amino acid sequence: CAIGDRGDYGYTF.

The chain has TRBV9 and TRBJ1-2; possible D gene TRBD1, 6 bases. In germline, CDR1 is SGDLS, CDR2 YYNGEE. V was trimmed by 3 bases and J by 4 bases, leaving 13 bases between them. The CDR3 is made up of 14 amino acids. This CDR3 reads CASSATTGTYGYTF. CDR3 DNA sequence: TGTGCCAGCAGCGCCACCACAGGGACCTATGGCTACACCTTC. The full variable domain, rest sourced from reference TRBV9 and TRBJ1-2, is DSGVTQTPKHLITATGQRVTLRCSPRSGDLSVYWYQQSLDQGLQFLIQYYNGEERAKGNILERFSAQQFPDLHSELNLSSLELGDSALYFCASSATTGTYGYTFGSGTRLTVV.

The chain couples TRBV27 to TRBJ2-1; D is perhaps TRBD2 (6 bases). The CDR3 runs 16 residues. Deletions cut 2 bases from V and 4 bases from J, with 15 bases between. Per germline, CDR1 MNHEY and CDR2 SMNVEV (reference sequence). DNA of the CDR3: TGTGCCAGCAGTTTAACCCCTAGCGTACCATACAATGAGCAGTTCTTC. Translated: CASSLTPSVPYNEQFF.

The rearrangement joins TRBV6-6 to TRBJ1-4; 7 positions match TRBD1. V was pared by 6 bases and J by 5 bases, with 6 bases of the junction left unmatched. Germline V lookup: CDR1 MNHNY, CDR2 SVGAGI (reference sequence). The CDR3 consists of 14 residues. This chain's CDR3 is CASSHGQDNEKLFF. Here the CDR3 DNA reads TGTGCCAGCAGCCACGGACAGGACAATGAAAAACTGTTTTTT.

V gene TRBV6-6 combines with J gene TRBJ2-3, with a weak D call TRBD2 (7 bases). Germline loops: CDR1 MNHNY, CDR2 SVGAGI (reference sequence). The CDR3 covers 13 residues. Deletions cut 9 bases from V and 4 bases from J, with 14 bases between. The CDR3 region has the DNA TGTGCCAGTTCGGGGGGCCGCCCAGATACGCAGTATTTT. This gives the protein CASSGGRPDTQYF.

This clone is a singleton in its sample. The CDR3 region has the DNA TGTGCCAGCAGCTTGGTATCACCTGGCGGGCCCAGTTCCTACGAGCAGTACTTC. Its protein is CASSLVSPGGPSSYEQYF. The chain carries TRBV13 and TRBJ2-7, with D tentatively TRBD2 (5 bases). The CDR3 is 18 amino acids. Trimming shortened V by 3 bases and J by 1 base, and 22 bases separated the two germline ends. Germline loops: CDR1 PRHDT, CDR2 FYEKMQ (reference sequence).

The chain has TRBV4-2 and TRBJ2-2, with 8 positions matching TRBD2. Germline V gene data show CDR1 as LGHNA and CDR2 as YNFKEQ. V shed 4 bases and J 3 bases; nucleotides not matched to a gene: 16. CDR3 length equals 19 residues. The CDR3 here is CASSPPGSGDLSYTGELFF. The CDR3 nucleotides are TGTGCCAGCAGCCCCCCCGGTAGCGGGGACCTTAGTTACACCGGGGAGCTGTTTTTT.

This clone was detected only once. The V gene is TRBV5-1, the J gene TRBJ2-3, with D hard to call. Per the germline V gene, CDR1 is SGHRS and CDR2 is YFSETQ. V was pared by 0 bases and J by 0 bases, with 11 bases between. CDR3 size: 16 residues. CDR3 sequence reads: CASSLEGQLSTDTQYF. The CDR3 DNA reads TGCGCCAGCAGCTTGGAGGGTCAGCTAAGCACAGATACGCAGTATTTT.

The chain links TRBV5-1 to TRBJ1-4; weak D call: TRBD1 (5 bases). Trimming shortened V by 3 bases and J by 2 bases, and 8 bases separated the two germline ends. The V gene's germline CDR1 is SGHRS and CDR2 YFSETQ. CDR3 length: 14 amino acids. CDR3 protein: CASSSDSTNEKLFF. Here the CDR3 DNA reads TGCGCCAGCAGCTCTGACAGCACTAATGAAAAACTGTTTTTT.

CDR3 region: CASSDNSGTGDTEAFF. CDR3 bases: TGTGCCAGCAGCGATAATTCCGGGACAGGGGACACTGAAGCTTTCTTT. This chain joins TRBV9 and TRBJ1-1, with 10 bases lining up with TRBD1. V dropped 3 bases and J dropped 3; count of bases not matched to a gene: 8. CDR1 and CDR2 from the germline V gene are SGDLS and YYNGEE. The CDR3 contains 16 residues. Variable domain in full (rest from reference TRBV9 and TRBJ1-1): DSGVTQTPKHLITATGQRVTLRCSPRSGDLSVYWYQQSLDQGLQFLIQYYNGEERAKGNILERFSAQQFPDLHSELNLSSLELGDSALYFCASSDNSGTGDTEAFFGQGTRLTVV.

V usage is TRBV30 and J usage is TRBJ2-7; 14 bases are a match to TRBD2. The CDR3 spans 16 residues. Per the germline V gene, CDR1 is GTSNPN and CDR2 is SVGIG (reference sequence). Trimming removed 0 bases from V and 5 bases from J; junction bases left unmatched: 6. CDR3 loop: CAWSVSGTSGGHEQYF. CDR3 sequence (DNA): TGTGCCTGGAGTGTCTCCGGGACTAGCGGGGGTCACGAGCAGTACTTC.

The rearrangement uses TRBV5-8 and TRBJ2-7; maybe TRBD2 (6 bases). This CDR3 is 14 amino acids long. The V end was cut by 0 bases, the J end by 6 bases, with 13 bases between. Germline V gene sequence: CDR1 SGHTS, CDR2 YDEGEE. The CDR3 nucleotides are TGTGCCAGCAGCTTGGGGGGAACTAGCCGCGAGCAGTACTTC. This gives the protein CASSLGGTSREQYF.

CDR3 sequence reads: CASSINSYEQYF. The CDR3 nucleotides are TGTGCCAGCAGCATCAACTCCTACGAGCAGTACTTC. J is TRBJ2-7 and V is TRBV9; D call uncertain. Germline V CDR1 and CDR2: SGDLS, YYNGEE. V dropped 4 bases and J dropped 0 bases, with 5 bases sitting between them. CDR3 length equals 12 residues.